One sample yielded the 11 T cell receptor beta chains listed below, sequenced in a study of blood T cell repertoires in COVID-19. Sequenced by immunoSEQ multiplex PCR; TCRdb stores in-frame clones only, minus some. The data contain 70,000 to 95,000 clones, approximately 86% of them singletons. The material sequenced was peripheral blood. The receptors here all came from a man aged 80 or over with active or convalescent COVID-19.

J is TRBJ1-1 and V is TRBV11-2, with D perhaps TRBD1 (5 bases). CDR3 length: 14 amino acids. Germline assignment: CDR1 SGHAT and CDR2 FQNNGV. V dropped 5 bases and J dropped 7 bases, with 17 bases sitting between them. The CDR3 DNA sequence: TGTGCCAGCAGCCAAGGGGAAAGTCGCGGTGAAGCTTTCTTT. The encoded protein is CASSQGESRGEAFF.

This chain joins TRBV15 and TRBJ2-7; TRBD2 aligns across 10 bases. The germline CDR1 and CDR2 sequences are LNHNV and YYDKDF (reference sequence). This CDR3 is built from 15 residues. V dropped 0 bases and J dropped 3; count of bases not matched to a gene: 2. CDR3: CATSRDLAGVYEQYV. CDR3 coding DNA: TGTGCCACCAGCAGAGATCTAGCGGGGGTCTACGAGCAGTACGTC.

V is TRBV6-5 and J is TRBJ1-5, with TRBD1 matching over 7 bases. Looked up from germline, CDR1 is MNHEY and CDR2 is SVGAGI. The CDR3 is 15 residues long. V gave up 5 bases and J gave up 2 bases; unmatched junction bases: 6. Here the CDR3 reads CASSLRQGGNQPQHF. Here the CDR3 DNA reads TGTGCCAGCAGTCTGCGACAGGGAGGCAATCAGCCCCAGCATTTT.

This clone was seen only once. The chain is built from TRBV9 and TRBJ1-4; perhaps TRBD1 as D (5 bases). CDR1 is SGDLS and CDR2 is YYNGEE in the germline V gene. Trimming removed 2 bases at V and 8 bases at J, with 13 bases between. The CDR3 sequence is 14 residues long. This CDR3 is CASSVQGLSEKLFF. The DNA of the CDR3 is TGTGCCAGCAGCGTGCAGGGACTGAGCGAAAAACTGTTTTTT.

The chain carries TRBV28 and TRBJ2-4; D possibly corresponds to TRBD2 (5 bases). The CDR3 spans 14 residues. Trimming cost V 4 bases and J 16 bases, with 23 bases left between them. In germline, CDR1 is MDHEN, CDR2 SYDVKM. The CDR3 region is CASSSPSSRGFEYF. The CDR3 coding sequence is TGTGCCAGCAGTTCTCCTTCTTCTCGGGGTTTCGAATACTTC.

This sequence joins TRBV9 and TRBJ2-5; 11 bases are a match to TRBD2. Germline CDR1 reads SGDLS; CDR2 reads YYNGEE. V trimming: 2 bases; J trimming: 4 bases; junction bases outside the gene matches: 7. The CDR3 loop spans 16 amino acids. The CDR3 spells CASSVGGTSGRETQYF. The CDR3 nucleotides are TGTGCCAGCAGCGTCGGGGGGACTAGCGGACGAGAGACCCAGTACTTC.

The chain joins TRBV28 to TRBJ1-2; 10 bases are a match to TRBD1. There are 13 residues in the CDR3. Germline CDR1 and CDR2: MDHEN and SYDVKM. The J segment lost 8 bases and the V segment lost 6 bases, leaving 6 bases of the junction unmatched. CDR3 bases: TGTGCCAGCAGGAAGGACAGGGGGGGAGGCTACACCTTC. Encoded protein: CASRKDRGGGYTF.

The chain recombines TRBV19 with TRBJ2-2; the match to TRBD1 covers 9 bases. Germline-derived CDR1 and CDR2 are LNHDA and SQIVND (reference sequence). The CDR3 covers 15 residues. J was trimmed by 5 bases and V by 3 bases; bases with no gene match: 4. The CDR3 DNA sequence: TGTGCCAGTAGTATCGCGGGACAGGGAACCGGGGAGCTGTTTTTT. It specifies CASSIAGQGTGELFF.

The chain combines TRBV6-1 with TRBJ2-3; unclear D gene. V gave up 3 bases and J gave up 4 bases, with 14 bases separating them. Germline values: CDR1 MNHNS, CDR2 SASEGT. This CDR3 comprises 15 residues. The CDR3 protein is CASSDGQRSADTQYF. The CDR3 DNA is TGTGCCAGCAGTGACGGTCAGAGGAGTGCAGATACGCAGTATTTT.

The chain combines TRBV27 with TRBJ1-2; 7 bases are shared with TRBD1. Unmatched junction bases numbered 6, after V lost 8 bases and J lost 6 bases. CDR1 is MNHEY, CDR2 SMNVEV, per germline (reference sequence). The CDR3 length is 12 residues. Here the CDR3 DNA reads TGTGCCAGCTCAATCAGGGGGGATGGCTACACCTTC. Translated: CASSIRGDGYTF.

The chain employs TRBV19 and TRBJ1-5, with D maybe TRBD1 (5 bases). V was cut by 5 bases and J by 5 bases, with 19 bases left in between. Germline loops: CDR1 LNHDA, CDR2 SQIVND (reference sequence). The CDR3 sequence is 16 residues long. The CDR3 DNA follows: TGTGCCAGTAGTTCCCCCCCCGGGAGGGGCGATCAGCCCCAGCATTTT. Encoded protein: CASSSPPGRGDQPQHF.